This is a list of T cell receptor beta chains from one sample in a study of blood T cell repertoires in COVID-19. TCRdb's copy holds only in-frame clones and misses some; the assay was immunoSEQ multiplex PCR. The sample has some 150,000 clones, over 80% seen once. Sample: peripheral blood. These receptors were taken from a woman aged 45-60 years with acute or convalescent COVID-19. CDR3s include the opening cysteine and the closing phenylalanine or tryptophan. A D gene is named only where the DNA matches it firmly. Only some rows state a clone size, as once, few, many or a class for expanded clones.

J: TRBJ2-5; V: TRBV5-1; size: NA; D: NA; CDR3: CASSGSPSSQETQYF; DNA: TGCGCCAGCAGCGGAAGCCCTAGCTCCCAAGAGACCCAGTACTTC
J: TRBJ1-1; V: TRBV4-3; size: NA; D: NA; CDR3: CASSLGGTLNTEAFF; DNA: TGCGCCAGCAGCCTGGGAGGCACGCTGAACACTGAAGCTTTCTTT
J: TRBJ1-1; V: TRBV5-4; size: NA; D: NA; CDR3: CASSFDGQHTEAFF; DNA: TGTGCCAGCAGCTTCGATGGACAGCACACTGAAGCTTTCTTT
J: TRBJ1-2; V: TRBV7-9; size: NA; D: TRBD1; CDR3: CASSLTGTGYGYTF; DNA: TGTGCCAGCAGCTTAACCGGGACAGGGTATGGCTACACCTTC
J: TRBJ2-1; V: TRBV7-3; size: NA; D: TRBD1; CDR3: CASRQGAGSYNEQFF; DNA: TGTGCCAGCAGACAGGGGGCCGGCTCCTACAATGAGCAGTTCTTC
J: TRBJ1-3; V: TRBV10-3; size: NA; D: NA; CDR3: CAISGERPGNTIYF; DNA: TGTGCCATCAGTGGGGAGAGGCCTGGAAACACCATATATTTT
J: TRBJ1-5; V: TRBV7-9; size: NA; D: NA; CDR3: CASTGHSPTEPQHF; DNA: TGTGCCAGCACGGGACATTCCCCCACAGAGCCCCAGCATTTT
J: TRBJ1-2; V: TRBV29-1; size: NA; D: TRBD1; CDR3: CSVSGTGVAGYTF; DNA: TGCAGCGTGTCTGGGACAGGGGTCGCCGGCTACACCTTC
J: TRBJ1-4; V: TRBV15; size: NA; D: NA; CDR3: CATSRDLEREKLFF; DNA: TGTGCCACCAGCAGAGATCTTGAGCGGGAAAAACTGTTTTTT
J: TRBJ1-2; V: TRBV12-3/TRBV12-4; size: NA; D: TRBD1; CDR3: CASRTRDRRRYTF; DNA: TGTGCCAGCAGAACCCGGGACAGGCGCCGCTACACCTTC
J: TRBJ1-2; V: TRBV15; size: NA; D: TRBD1; CDR3: CATSRDPDRGRNGYTF; DNA: TGTGCCACCAGCAGAGACCCGGACAGGGGCAGGAATGGCTACACCTTC
J: TRBJ1-1; V: TRBV6-6; size: NA; D: TRBD1; CDR3: CAGGGFKDTEAFF; DNA: TGTGCCGGAGGGGGCTTCAAAGACACTGAAGCTTTCTTT
J: TRBJ2-1; V: TRBV5-4; size: NA; D: TRBD2; CDR3: CASSLVAGAYNEQFF; DNA: TGTGCCAGCAGCTTGGTTGCGGGAGCCTACAATGAGCAGTTCTTC
J: TRBJ2-7; V: TRBV29-1; size: NA; D: TRBD1; CDR3: CSVEGTGREQYF; DNA: TGCAGCGTTGAAGGGACAGGGCGGGAGCAGTACTTC
J: TRBJ1-6; V: TRBV6-2/TRBV6-3; size: NA; D: TRBD1; CDR3: CASSYLRTGNSPLHF; DNA: TGTGCCAGCAGTTACCTCAGGACAGGGAATTCACCCCTCCACTTT
J: TRBJ1-6; V: TRBV27; size: NA; D: NA; CDR3: CASSLEHPSLAHSPLHF; DNA: TGTGCCAGCAGTTTAGAACACCCCTCGCTGGCCCATTCACCCCTCCACTTT
J: TRBJ1-1; V: TRBV19; size: NA; D: NA; CDR3: CASSIESTGNTEAFF; DNA: TGTGCCAGTAGTATAGAATCGACAGGGAACACTGAAGCTTTCTTT
J: TRBJ2-2; V: TRBV5-1; size: NA; D: NA; CDR3: CASSFDTGNSGELFF; DNA: TGCGCCAGCAGCTTTGACACAGGGAACAGCGGGGAGCTGTTTTTT
J: TRBJ1-2; V: TRBV29-1; size: NA; D: NA; CDR3: CSVDSFYGYTF; DNA: TGCAGCGTTGACAGTTTCTATGGCTACACCTTC
J: TRBJ2-3; V: TRBV28; size: many; D: NA; CDR3: CASSRTSTDTQYF; DNA: TGTGCCAGCAGTCGCACTAGCACAGATACGCAGTATTTT
J: TRBJ2-1; V: TRBV7-3; size: few; D: TRBD2; CDR3: CASSPQEAGGLYNEQFF; DNA: TGTGCCAGCAGCCCCCAGGAAGCGGGGGGGCTCTACAATGAGCAGTTCTTC
J: TRBJ2-2; V: TRBV5-1; size: NA; D: TRBD1; CDR3: CASSVRQGYTGELFF; DNA: TGCGCCAGCAGCGTTCGACAGGGATACACCGGGGAGCTGTTTTTT
J: TRBJ1-6; V: TRBV30; size: NA; D: NA; CDR3: CAWTGTGGSPLHF; DNA: TGTGCCTGGACAGGGACGGGGGGTTCACCCCTCCACTTT
J: TRBJ2-1; V: TRBV2; size: few; D: NA; CDR3: CASGGRIEGEQFF; DNA: TGTGCCAGCGGTGGGAGGATCGAGGGTGAGCAGTTCTTC
J: TRBJ2-5; V: TRBV5-4; size: NA; D: TRBD2; CDR3: CASSLRTSGETQYF; DNA: TGTGCCAGCAGCTTAAGGACTAGCGGAGAGACCCAGTACTTC
J: TRBJ1-5; V: TRBV30; size: NA; D: NA; CDR3: CAWSRDGYSNQPQHF; DNA: TGTGCCTGGAGTAGAGACGGGTATAGCAATCAGCCCCAGCATTTT
J: TRBJ1-2; V: TRBV4-3; size: once; D: NA; CDR3: CASSQEEQGNYGYTF; DNA: TGCGCCAGCAGCCAAGAGGAACAGGGCAACTATGGCTACACCTTC